The 22 T cell receptor beta chains in this list originate from one sample, sequenced in a study of circulating CD8 cells and anti-PD-1 response in melanoma. Using approximately 15 ng of total RNA, TCR libraries were made with the QIAseq Immune Repertoire TCR panel. TCRdb fed the reads into MiXCR, producing one record per CDR3 protein. Here the sample spans almost 250 distinct CDR3 sequences, about 12% being singletons. Four subsets defined by PD-1 and/or TIGIT were sorted from live CD3+CD8+TCRalphabeta+ cells. Specimen: CD8+ T cells from PBMCs, collected at baseline or after one month of anti-PD-1 therapy (not recorded which). The receptors derive from a human donor with melanoma.

This clonotype is deemed medium-sized (0.01 to 0.1%). The rearrangement joins TRBV6-2 or TRBV6-3 to TRBJ2-1; TRBD2 aligns across 10 bases. CDR3 length: 16 residues. The ends lost 5 bases at V and 0 bases at J; junction bases unmatched: 4. From germline, CDR1 is MNHEY and CDR2 SVGEGT. The CDR3 DNA sequence: TGTGCCAGCAGTCGTGGACTAGCGGCCTCCTACAATGAGCAGTTCTTC. Its translation is CASSRGLAASYNEQFF.

This clonotype is termed large. V is TRBV7-9 and J is TRBJ2-7; D tentatively reads TRBD1 or TRBD2 (5 bases each). The V gene lost 1 base and the J gene lost 2 bases, with 15 bases spanning the gap. Germline V gene lookup returns CDR1 SEHNR and CDR2 FQNEAQ (reference sequence). The CDR3 is made up of 16 amino acids. The CDR3 spells CASSLEGASRPYEQYF. The CDR3 DNA is TGTGCCAGCAGCTTAGAAGGGGCTAGCAGACCCTACGAGCAGTACTTC.

This clonotype is medium-sized. The chain carries TRBV3-1 and TRBJ2-7; no definite D call. Germline CDR1 reads LGHDT; CDR2 reads YNNKEL (reference sequence). V was shortened by 0 bases and J by 3 bases, with 6 bases between the two germline ends. The CDR3 spans 13 residues. CDR3 in DNA: TGTGCCAGCAGCCAAGATAACAGCTACGAGCAGTACTTC. Amino acid sequence: CASSQDNSYEQYF.

By share of the sample, this clonotype is large. The V gene is TRBV25-1, the J gene TRBJ1-1; D is uncertain. The CDR3 length is 14 residues. Trimming pared 5 bases from V and 3 bases from J, leaving 13 bases between. The germline gives CDR1 MGHDK, CDR2 SYGVNS. CDR3 amino acids: CASSTLGRDTEAFF. Written as DNA, the CDR3 is TGTGCCAGCAGTACCCTAGGACGGGACACTGAAGCTTTCTTT.

This clonotype is large within its sample. A read error may produce the germline difference seen at one junction end. V and J are TRBV28 and TRBJ2-2; 12 bases line up with TRBD2. Germline CDR1 reads MDHEN; CDR2 reads SYDVKM. The CDR3 contains 16 residues. The CDR3 reads CASSPRTSGAAGELFF. The CDR3 DNA is TGTGCCAGCAGTCCACGGACTAGCGGGGCCGCCGGGGAGCTGTTTTTC.

By share, this clonotype counts as medium-sized (0.01 to 0.1%). The chain has TRBV20-1 and TRBJ2-1, with 9 bases that match TRBD1. Germline assignment: CDR1 DFQATT and CDR2 SNEGSKA (reference sequence). The CDR3 consists of 14 residues. J gave up 2 bases and V 5 bases, and 4 bases lay outside the gene matches. CDR3 sequence (DNA): TGCAGTGCTTGGACAGGGGCTCCCTACAATGAGCAGTTCTTC. This codes for CSAWTGAPYNEQFF.

This clonotype was observed a handful of times. The likely explanation is a read error, given a far larger clone one base away. The final CDR3 position lacks the conserved phenylalanine or tryptophan, pointing to a likely read error. The V call is TRBV7-3, the J call TRBJ2-7, with 7 bases fitting TRBD1. V lost 7 bases and J lost 3; bases outside the gene matches: 9. The CDR3 contains 14 residues. Germline lookup yields CDR1 SGHTA and CDR2 FQGTGA. CDR3 in amino acids: CASNPGTVDYEQYL. In nucleotides, the CDR3 is TGTGCCAGCAACCCCGGGACAGTAGACTACGAGCAGTACCTC.

By frequency in the sample, this clonotype is medium-sized (0.01 to 0.1%). This chain uses TRBV3-1 with TRBJ2-5; D unclear. The V gene lost 0 bases and the J gene lost 2 bases, with 10 bases spanning the gap. The CDR3 has 15 amino acids. Germline-derived CDR1 and CDR2 are LGHDT and YNNKEL (reference sequence). The CDR3 DNA reads as TGTGCCAGCAGCCAAGATCCCGGCCCACAAGAGACCCAGTACTTC. It translates to CASSQDPGPQETQYF.

By proportion, this clonotype is hyperexpanded. The chain links TRBV28 to TRBJ1-5, with D possibly being TRBD1 (5 bases). This CDR3 spans 15 amino acids. V dropped 2 bases and J dropped 3 bases, with 11 bases sitting between them. Germline CDR1 is MDHEN and CDR2 is SYDVKM. CDR3 sequence (DNA): TGTGCCAGCAGTTTAGTGACAGCGACCAATCAGCCCCAGCATTTT. It translates to CASSLVTATNQPQHF.

The chain is built from TRBV18 and TRBJ2-5; D assignment may be TRBD1 or TRBD2 (5 bases each). This CDR3 region has 17 residues. Germline CDR1 reads KGHSH; CDR2 reads LQKENI. The ends were cut back, 2 bases at V and 2 bases at J, with 18 bases in the middle. This CDR3 is CASSPVGTGVFQETQYF. In nucleotides, the CDR3 is TGTGCCAGCTCACCAGTCGGGACCGGGGTCTTTCAAGAGACCCAGTACTTC.

This clonotype is classed as hyperexpanded. The chain employs TRBV9 and TRBJ2-3, with no clear D. The CDR3 runs 15 residues. Trimming took 4 bases from V and 0 from J, leaving 12 bases between them. Germline-derived CDR1 and CDR2 are SGDLS and YYNGEE. DNA of the CDR3: TGTGCCAGCAGCCCCCGTCATCCTAGCACAGATACGCAGTATTTT. It translates to CASSPRHPSTDTQYF.

This clonotype qualifies as medium-sized. V usage is TRBV4-1 and J usage is TRBJ2-7; a possible D gene is TRBD1 (5 bases). The CDR3 has 13 amino acids. V was pared by 8 bases and J by 2 bases, with 13 bases between. Germline CDR1 and CDR2: MGHRA and YSYEKL. The CDR3 DNA is TGCGCCAGCCGCCTTGGGGCTGCCTACGAGCAGTACTTC. This codes for CASRLGAAYEQYF.

This clonotype is judged medium-sized. This rearrangement joins TRBV24-1 to TRBJ2-5, with 10 nucleotides matching TRBD2. The V gene's germline CDR1 is KGHDR and CDR2 SFDVKD. The CDR3 is made up of 16 amino acids. V gave up 4 bases and J gave up 5 bases; unmatched junction bases: 9. CDR3 loop: CATSEIPTSGMETQYF. The CDR3 DNA reads as TGTGCCACCAGTGAAATCCCCACTAGCGGGATGGAGACCCAGTACTTC.

This clonotype is termed medium-sized. The V gene is TRBV20-1, the J gene TRBJ1-1; the D gene is possibly TRBD1 (5 bases). Germline CDR1 DFQATT, CDR2 SNEGSKA (reference sequence). The CDR3 is made up of 15 amino acids. V shed 0 bases and J shed 5 bases, with 16 bases lying between them. The CDR3 nucleotides are TGCAGTGCTAGAGACCTGCCCCGGGGGTTAACTGAAGCTTTCTTT. This sequence encodes CSARDLPRGLTEAFF.

V usage is TRBV19 and J usage is TRBJ2-7; no definite D call. The V gene lost 5 bases and the J gene lost 1 base, with 6 bases spanning the gap. The CDR3 contains 12 residues. Per germline, CDR1 LNHDA and CDR2 SQIVND (reference sequence). Written as DNA, the CDR3 is TGTGCCAGTAGTCCTTCTTCCTACGAGCAGTACTTC. It codes for CASSPSSYEQYF.

This clonotype rates as large. The junction shows a germline mismatch at one end, possibly a read error. This chain joins TRBV29-1 and TRBJ2-1, with 10 bases matching TRBD1. Germline V gene sequence: CDR1 SQVTM, CDR2 ANQGSEA. This CDR3 is built from 12 residues. The CDR3 DNA reads as TGCAGTGTTGGGACAGGGGTGGGGAGGCAGTTCTTC. Its protein product is CSVGTGVGRQFF.

This clonotype is labeled as large. V gene TRBV28 combines with J gene TRBJ2-1; 9 nucleotides agree with TRBD2. CDR3 length: 16 amino acids. Germline loops: CDR1 MDHEN, CDR2 SYDVKM. V lost 1 base, J lost 9 bases, and 10 bases stayed unmatched. CDR3 sequence (DNA): TGTGCCAGCAGTTTATTGTGGCGGGAGGGAAGCAGTGAGCAGTTCTTC. Translation: CASSLLWREGSSEQFF.

This clonotype turned up a few times. A much larger clone differs from this one at a single base, so this may be a read error. This CDR3 fails to terminate in the conserved phenylalanine or tryptophan, so it likely reflects a read error. The DNA is omitted, as the CDR3 cannot be located on it reliably, and the CDR3 follows TCRdb's listing. The chain links TRBV4-1 to TRBJ2-7; the D call in the table, TRBD1, was not verified against the DNA. Germline values: CDR1 MGHRA, CDR2 YSYEKL. The CDR3 is 13 amino acids long, termini counted. CDR3 protein: CASSQDWAQGRYL.

Concerning this clonotype itself: A much larger clone lies a single base off, so this may be a read error. The chain couples TRBV20-1 to TRBJ2-7; 10 bases align to TRBD1. The CDR3 loop spans 13 amino acids. Germline CDR1 reads DFQATT; CDR2 reads SNEGSKA (reference sequence). The CDR3: CSARGDRGARQCF. The CDR3 DNA reads TGCAGTGCTAGAGGGGACAGGGGAGCTAGGCAGTGCTTC.

This clonotype ranks as medium-sized. The CDR3 sequence: CASSQDWAQGRYF. The CDR3 nucleotides read TGCGCCAGCAGCCAAGATTGGGCGCAGGGACGGTACTTC. This chain connects TRBV4-1 to TRBJ2-7; the D gene could be TRBD1 or TRBD2 (5 bases each). The CDR3 runs 13 residues. The V gene lost 0 bases and the J gene lost 12 bases, with 15 bases spanning the gap. Germline V gene data show CDR1 as MGHRA and CDR2 as YSYEKL.

In its sample, this clonotype ranks as medium-sized. This chain connects TRBV9 to TRBJ2-7, with 10 bases that match TRBD2. Unmatched junction bases numbered 7, after V lost 4 bases and J lost 6 bases. CDR1 and CDR2 (germline): SGDLS, YYNGEE. The CDR3 consists of 14 residues. This chain's CDR3 is CASSFGTSEVEQYF. As DNA, the CDR3 is TGTGCCAGCAGCTTCGGGACTAGCGAAGTCGAGCAGTACTTC. Filled out from reference TRBV9 and TRBJ2-7, the complete variable domain reads DSGVTQTPKHLITATGQRVTLRCSPRSGDLSVYWYQQSLDQGLQFLIQYYNGEERAKGNILERFSAQQFPDLHSELNLSSLELGDSALYFCASSFGTSEVEQYFGPGTRLTVT.

By its share, this clonotype is medium-sized. The rearrangement links TRBV4-2 to TRBJ1-1; 7 bases line up with TRBD1. The V gene end was trimmed by 2 bases and the J gene end by 3 bases; junction bases not matched to a gene: 6. Germline CDR1 reads LGHNA; CDR2 reads YNFKEQ. CDR3 length equals 15 residues. In DNA form, the CDR3 reads TGTGCCAGCAGCCAACTCCGACAGGGCGACACTGAAGCTTTCTTT. This gives the protein CASSQLRQGDTEAFF.